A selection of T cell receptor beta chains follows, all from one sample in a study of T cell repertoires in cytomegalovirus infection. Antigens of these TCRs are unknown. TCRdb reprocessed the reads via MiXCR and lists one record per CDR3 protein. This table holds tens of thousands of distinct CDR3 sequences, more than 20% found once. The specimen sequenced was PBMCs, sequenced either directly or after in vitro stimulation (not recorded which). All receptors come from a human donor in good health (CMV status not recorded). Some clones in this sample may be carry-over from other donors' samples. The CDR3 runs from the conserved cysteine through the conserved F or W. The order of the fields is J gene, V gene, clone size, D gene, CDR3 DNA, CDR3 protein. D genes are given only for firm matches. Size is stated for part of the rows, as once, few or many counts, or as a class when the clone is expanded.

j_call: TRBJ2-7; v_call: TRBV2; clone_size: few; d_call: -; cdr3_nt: TGTGCCAGCAGCGGGGGCCTCAAATACGAGCAGTACTTC; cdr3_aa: CASSGGLKYEQYF
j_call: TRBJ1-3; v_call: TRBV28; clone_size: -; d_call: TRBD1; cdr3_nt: TGTGCCAGCAGTTTATACAGGGGTGGAAACACCATATATTTT; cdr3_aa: CASSLYRGGNTIYF
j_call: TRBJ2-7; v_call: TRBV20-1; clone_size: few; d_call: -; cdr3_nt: TGCAGTGCTAGAAGGGGAGGCCAGAGCTACGAGCAGTACTTC; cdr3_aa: CSARRGGQSYEQYF
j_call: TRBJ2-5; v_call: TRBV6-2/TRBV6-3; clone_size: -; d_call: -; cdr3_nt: TGTGCCAGCAGTCGAGCGAAACAAGAGACCCAGTACTTC; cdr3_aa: CASSRAKQETQYF
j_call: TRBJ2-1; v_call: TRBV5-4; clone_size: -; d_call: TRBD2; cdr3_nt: TGTGCCAGCAGCTTTCCGGGACTAGCGGGGGGATTATCCTACAATGAGCAGTTCTTC; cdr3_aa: CASSFPGLAGGLSYNEQFF
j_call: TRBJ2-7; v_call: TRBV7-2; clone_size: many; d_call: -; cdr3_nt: TGTGCCAGCAGCTTAGTTGTGGGAGGCTACGAGCAGTACTTC; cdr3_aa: CASSLVVGGYEQYF
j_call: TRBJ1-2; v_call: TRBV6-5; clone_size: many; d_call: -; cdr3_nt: TGTGCCAGCACCAATCTAGGGGGGAACTATGGCTACACCTTC; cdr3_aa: CASTNLGGNYGYTF
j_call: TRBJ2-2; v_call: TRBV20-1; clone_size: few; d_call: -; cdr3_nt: TGCAGTGCTAGAGTCTCGTCGGGACCTAAGATCGGGGAGCTGTTTTTT; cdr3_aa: CSARVSSGPKIGELFF
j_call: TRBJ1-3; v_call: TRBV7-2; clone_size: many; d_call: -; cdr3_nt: TGTGCCAGCAGCTCGTACGGAACCTCTGGAAACACCATATATTTT; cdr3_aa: CASSSYGTSGNTIYF
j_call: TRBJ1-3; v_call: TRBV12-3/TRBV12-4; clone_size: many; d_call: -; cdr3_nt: TGTGCCAGCAGTTTAATGAGCTCTGGAAACACCATATATTTT; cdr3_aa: CASSLMSSGNTIYF
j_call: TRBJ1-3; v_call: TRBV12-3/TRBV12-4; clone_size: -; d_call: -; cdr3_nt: TGTGCCAGCAGTTCCGCCATGCCTGGAAACACCATATATTTT; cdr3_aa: CASSSAMPGNTIYF
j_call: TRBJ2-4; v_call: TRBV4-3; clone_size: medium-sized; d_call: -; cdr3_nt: TGCGCCAGCAGCCAAGATCTTGGGGGCCGGGCCAAAAACATTCAGTACTTC; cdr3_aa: CASSQDLGGRAKNIQYF
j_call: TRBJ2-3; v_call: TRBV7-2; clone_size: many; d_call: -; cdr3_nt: TGTGCCAGCAGCTTAGGGGCACCGAGCACAGATACGCAGTATTTT; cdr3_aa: CASSLGAPSTDTQYF
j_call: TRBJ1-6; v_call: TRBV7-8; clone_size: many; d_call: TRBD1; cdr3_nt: TGTGCCAGCAAGATTGACAGGGTGGGCAATTCACCCCTCCACTTT; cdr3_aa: CASKIDRVGNSPLHF
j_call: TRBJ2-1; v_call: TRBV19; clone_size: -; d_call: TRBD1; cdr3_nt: TGTGCCAGTAGTTATGGGGACAGGTTCTTCTTC; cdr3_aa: CASSYGDRFFF
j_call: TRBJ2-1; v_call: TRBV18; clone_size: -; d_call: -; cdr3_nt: TGTGCCAGCTCTCCGTCTTCTTCCTACAATGAGCAGTTCTTC; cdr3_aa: CASSPSSSYNEQFF
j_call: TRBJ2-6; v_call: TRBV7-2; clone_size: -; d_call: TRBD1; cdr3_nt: TGTGCCAGCATAAGACCGGGACAGGGAGGGAATGTGTCTTTC; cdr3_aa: CASIRPGQGGNVSF
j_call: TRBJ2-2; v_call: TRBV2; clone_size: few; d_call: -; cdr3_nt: TGTGCCAGCAGTGAAAGTGGGACCGGGGAGCTGTTTTTT; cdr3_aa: CASSESGTGELFF
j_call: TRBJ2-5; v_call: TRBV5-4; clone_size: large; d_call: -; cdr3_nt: TGTGCCAGCAGCTTGCATGGAGGGGGGGCCCAAGAGACCCAGTACTTC; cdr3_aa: CASSLHGGGAQETQYF
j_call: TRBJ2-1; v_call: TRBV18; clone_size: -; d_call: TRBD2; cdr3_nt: TGTGCCAGCTCACCGGGACTAGCGGGGAGTGAGAATGAGCAGTTCTTC; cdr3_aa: CASSPGLAGSENEQFF
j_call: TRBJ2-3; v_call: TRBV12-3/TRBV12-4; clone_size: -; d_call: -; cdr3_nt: TGTGCCAGCAGTTTAGGTACAGACTCTAGCACAGATACGCAGTATTTT; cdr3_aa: CASSLGTDSSTDTQYF
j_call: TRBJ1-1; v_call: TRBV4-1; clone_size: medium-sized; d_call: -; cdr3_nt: TGCGCCAGCAGCCAAGATTCGGGGGGCTTAGGGATGAACACTGAAGCTTTCTTT; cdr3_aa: CASSQDSGGLGMNTEAFF
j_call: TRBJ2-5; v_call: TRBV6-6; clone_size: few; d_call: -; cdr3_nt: TGTGCCAGCAGTTACCTCCTGGGGGGTACTCAAGAGACCCAGTACTTC; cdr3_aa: CASSYLLGGTQETQYF
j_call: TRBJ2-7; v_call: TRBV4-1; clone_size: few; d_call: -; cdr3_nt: TGCGCCAGCAGCTACCTATGGGGATACGAGCAGTACTTC; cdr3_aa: CASSYLWGYEQYF
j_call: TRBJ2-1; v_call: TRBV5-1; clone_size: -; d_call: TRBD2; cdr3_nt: TGCGCCAGCAGCGCACTAGCGGGAGTAGGGGAGCAGTTCTTC; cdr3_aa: CASSALAGVGEQFF
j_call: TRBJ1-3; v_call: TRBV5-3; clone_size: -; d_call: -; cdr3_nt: TGTGCCAGCAGCTTGGGACCCTCAGCTGGAAACACCATATATTTT; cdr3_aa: CASSLGPSAGNTIYF
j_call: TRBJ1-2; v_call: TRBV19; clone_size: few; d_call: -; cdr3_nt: TGTGCCAGTAGTATTCCCGGGGCGCCTTACTATGGCTACACCTTC; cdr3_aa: CASSIPGAPYYGYTF
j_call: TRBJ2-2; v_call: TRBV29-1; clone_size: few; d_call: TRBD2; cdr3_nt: TGCAGCGTCGGCGGGACTAGCGGTCCCGGGGAGCTGTTTTTT; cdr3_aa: CSVGGTSGPGELFF
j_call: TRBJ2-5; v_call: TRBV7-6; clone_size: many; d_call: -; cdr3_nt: TGTGCCAGCAGCTTGGGCCCCCTCACAGAGACCCAGTACTTC; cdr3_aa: CASSLGPLTETQYF
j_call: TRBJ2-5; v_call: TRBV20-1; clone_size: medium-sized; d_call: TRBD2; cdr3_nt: TGCAGTGCTAGAAGGGTAGCGGGGGATGAGACCCAGTACTTC; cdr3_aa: CSARRVAGDETQYF
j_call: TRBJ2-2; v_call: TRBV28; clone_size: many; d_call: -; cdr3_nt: TGTGCCAGCAGTCCCACCCCAGGGACGGGGACCGGGGAGCTGTTTTTT; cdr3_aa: CASSPTPGTGTGELFF
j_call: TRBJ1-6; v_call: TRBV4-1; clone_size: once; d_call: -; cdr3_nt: TGCGCCAGCAGCCAACAGAACCCGGGACCCTGGGATTCACCCCTCCACTTT; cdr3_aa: CASSQQNPGPWDSPLHF
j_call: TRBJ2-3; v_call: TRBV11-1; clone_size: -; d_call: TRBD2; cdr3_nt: TGTGCCAGCAGCTTAGTTCGGGGGGGAGCAGATACGCAGTATTTT; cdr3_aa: CASSLVRGGADTQYF
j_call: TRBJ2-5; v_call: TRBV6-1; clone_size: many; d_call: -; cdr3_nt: TGTGCCAGCAGTGAATTATTGGGGGACACACAAGAGACCCAGTACTTC; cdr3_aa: CASSELLGDTQETQYF
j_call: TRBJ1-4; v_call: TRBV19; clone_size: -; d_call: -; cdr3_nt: TGTGCCAGTAGTGCTAATGAAAAACTGTTTTTT; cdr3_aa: CASSANEKLFF
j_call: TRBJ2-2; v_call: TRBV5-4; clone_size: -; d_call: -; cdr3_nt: TGTGCCAGCAGCTACCTAGTTACCGGGGAGCTGTTTTTT; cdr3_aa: CASSYLVTGELFF